This T cell receptor (beta chain) was recovered during a study of blood T cell repertoires in COVID-19. Germline V gene data show CDR1 as MNHNS and CDR2 as SASEGT. V lost 0 bases and J lost 5; bases outside the gene matches: 10. The CDR3 is 17 residues long. The assay was immunoSEQ multiplex PCR, and TCRdb's table has in-frame clones only and misses some. The sample includes approximately 100,000 clones, more than 80% of them seen just once. The source of this sequence is a human donor in a cohort sampled during active COVID-19. Sequencing input: peripheral blood. The J gene is TRBJ2-1, the V gene TRBV6-1; 7 nucleotides align to TRBD1. The CDR3 sequence is CASSEAPRQGRHNEQFF. The CDR3 nucleotides are TGTGCCAGCAGTGAAGCCCCCCGACAGGGCAGGCACAATGAGCAGTTCTTC.